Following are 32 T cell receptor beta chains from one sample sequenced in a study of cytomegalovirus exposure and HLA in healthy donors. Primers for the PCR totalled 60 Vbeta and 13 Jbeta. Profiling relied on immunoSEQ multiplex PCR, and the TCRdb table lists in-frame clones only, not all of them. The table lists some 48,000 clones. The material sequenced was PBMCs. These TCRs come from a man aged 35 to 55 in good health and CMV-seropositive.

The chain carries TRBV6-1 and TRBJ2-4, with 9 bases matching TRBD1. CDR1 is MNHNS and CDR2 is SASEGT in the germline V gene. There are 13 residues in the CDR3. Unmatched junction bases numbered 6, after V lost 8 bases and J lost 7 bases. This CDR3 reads CASRTGGLNIQYF. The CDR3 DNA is TGTGCCAGCCGAACAGGGGGCTTGAACATTCAGTACTTC.

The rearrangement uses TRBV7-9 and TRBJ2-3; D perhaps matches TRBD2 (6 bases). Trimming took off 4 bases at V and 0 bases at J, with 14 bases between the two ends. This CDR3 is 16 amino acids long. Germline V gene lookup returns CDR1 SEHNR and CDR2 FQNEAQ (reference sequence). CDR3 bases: TGTGCCAGCAGCTCGACCCGGGACTCTAGCACAGATACGCAGTATTTT. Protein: CASSSTRDSSTDTQYF.

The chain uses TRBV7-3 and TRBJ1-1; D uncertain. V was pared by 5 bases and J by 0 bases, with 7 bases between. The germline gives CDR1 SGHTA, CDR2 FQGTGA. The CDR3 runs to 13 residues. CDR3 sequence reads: CASSAQMNTEAFF. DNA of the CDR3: TGTGCCAGCAGCGCCCAGATGAACACTGAAGCTTTCTTT.

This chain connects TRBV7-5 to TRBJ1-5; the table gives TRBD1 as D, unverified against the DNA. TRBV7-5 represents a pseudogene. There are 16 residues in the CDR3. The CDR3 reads CARSLEDRDSNQPQHF. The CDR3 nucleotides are TGTGCCAGAAGCTTAGAGGACAGAGATAGCAATCAGCCCCAGCATTTT.

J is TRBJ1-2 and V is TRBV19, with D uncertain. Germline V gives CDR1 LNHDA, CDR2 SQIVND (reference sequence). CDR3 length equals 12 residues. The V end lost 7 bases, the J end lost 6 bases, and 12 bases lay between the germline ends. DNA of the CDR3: TGTGCCAGTACGGAGGATGGTAATGGCTACACCTTC. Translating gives CASTEDGNGYTF.

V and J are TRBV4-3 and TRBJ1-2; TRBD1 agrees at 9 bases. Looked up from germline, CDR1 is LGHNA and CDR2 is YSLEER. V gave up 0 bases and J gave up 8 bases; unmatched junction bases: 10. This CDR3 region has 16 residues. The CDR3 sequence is CASSQEITGGAGGYTF. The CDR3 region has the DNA TGCGCCAGCAGCCAAGAAATAACAGGGGGCGCGGGGGGCTACACCTTC.

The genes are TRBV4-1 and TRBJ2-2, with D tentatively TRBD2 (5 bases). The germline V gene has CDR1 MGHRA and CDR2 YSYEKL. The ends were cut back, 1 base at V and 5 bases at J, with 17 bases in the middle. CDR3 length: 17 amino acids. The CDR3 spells CASSQAVFRSGTGELFF. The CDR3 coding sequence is TGCGCCAGCAGCCAAGCGGTGTTTCGGTCGGGGACCGGGGAGCTGTTTTTT.

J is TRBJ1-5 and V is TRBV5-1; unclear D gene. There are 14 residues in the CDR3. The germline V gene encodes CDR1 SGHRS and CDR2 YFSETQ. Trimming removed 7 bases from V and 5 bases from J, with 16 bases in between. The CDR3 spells CASAEGEGDQPQHF. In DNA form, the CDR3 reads TGCGCCAGCGCGGAAGGAGAGGGTGATCAGCCCCAGCATTTT.

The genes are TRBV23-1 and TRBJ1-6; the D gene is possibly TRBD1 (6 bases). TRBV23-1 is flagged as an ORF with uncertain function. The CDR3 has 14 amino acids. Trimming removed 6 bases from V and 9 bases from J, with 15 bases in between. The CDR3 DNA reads TGCGCCAGCAGCCCTCCGGGACATACTTCACCCCTCCACTTT. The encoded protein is CASSPPGHTSPLHF.

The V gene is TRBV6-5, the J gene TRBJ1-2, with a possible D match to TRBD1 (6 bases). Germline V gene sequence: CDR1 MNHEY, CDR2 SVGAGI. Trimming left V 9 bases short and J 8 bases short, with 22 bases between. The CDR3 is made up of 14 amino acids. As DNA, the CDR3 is TGTGCCAGTAAACTACTGACAGGAGAGAGGGGCTACACCTTC. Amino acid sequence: CASKLLTGERGYTF.

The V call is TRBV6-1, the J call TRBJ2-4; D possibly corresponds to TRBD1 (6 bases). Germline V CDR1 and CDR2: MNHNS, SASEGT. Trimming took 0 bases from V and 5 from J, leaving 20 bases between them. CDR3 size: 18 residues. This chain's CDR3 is CASSEATAGARRENIQYF. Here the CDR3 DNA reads TGTGCCAGCAGTGAAGCAACGGCAGGGGCTCGTAGGGAAAACATTCAGTACTTC.

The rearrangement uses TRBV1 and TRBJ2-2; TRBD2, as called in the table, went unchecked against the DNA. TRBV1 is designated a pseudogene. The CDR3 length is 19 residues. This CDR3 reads CTSSQEGDSGRENTGELFF. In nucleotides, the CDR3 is TGCACCAGCAGCCAAGAGGGTGATAGCGGGAGGGAGAACACCGGGGAGCTGTTTTTT.

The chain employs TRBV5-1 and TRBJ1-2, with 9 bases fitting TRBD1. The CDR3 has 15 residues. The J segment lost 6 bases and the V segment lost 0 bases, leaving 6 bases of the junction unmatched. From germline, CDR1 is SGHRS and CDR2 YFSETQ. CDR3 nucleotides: TGCGCCAGCAGCTTGGACTCACAGGGGGCGGATGGCTACACCTTC. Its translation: CASSLDSQGADGYTF.

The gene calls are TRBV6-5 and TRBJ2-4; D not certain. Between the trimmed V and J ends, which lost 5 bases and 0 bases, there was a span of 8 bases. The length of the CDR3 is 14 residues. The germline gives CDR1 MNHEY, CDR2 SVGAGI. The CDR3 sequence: CASSPTLAKNIQYF. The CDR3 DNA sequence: TGTGCCAGCAGTCCGACTTTAGCCAAAAACATTCAGTACTTC.

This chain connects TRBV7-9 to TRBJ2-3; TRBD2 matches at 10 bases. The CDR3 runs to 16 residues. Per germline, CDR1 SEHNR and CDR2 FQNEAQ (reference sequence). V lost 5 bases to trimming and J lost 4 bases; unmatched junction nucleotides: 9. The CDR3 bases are TGTGCCAGCAGCCCCGTTGGACTAGCGGTGGCAGATACGCAGTATTTT. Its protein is CASSPVGLAVADTQYF.

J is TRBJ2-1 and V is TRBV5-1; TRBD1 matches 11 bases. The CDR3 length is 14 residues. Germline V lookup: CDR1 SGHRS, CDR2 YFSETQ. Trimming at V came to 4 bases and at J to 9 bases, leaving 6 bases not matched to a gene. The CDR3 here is CASSVGTGGSEQFF. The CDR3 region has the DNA TGCGCCAGCAGCGTGGGGACAGGGGGTAGTGAGCAGTTCTTC.

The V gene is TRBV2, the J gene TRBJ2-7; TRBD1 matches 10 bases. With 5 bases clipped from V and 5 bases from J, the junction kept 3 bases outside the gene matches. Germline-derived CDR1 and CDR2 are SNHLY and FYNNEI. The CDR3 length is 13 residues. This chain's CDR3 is CASSRGTGDEQYF. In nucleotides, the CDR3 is TGTGCCAGCAGTAGAGGGACAGGGGACGAGCAGTACTTC. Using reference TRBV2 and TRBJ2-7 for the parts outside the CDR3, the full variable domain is EPEVTQTPSHQVTQMGQEVILRCVPISNHLYFYWYRQILGQKVEFLVSFYNNEISEKSEIFDDQFSVERPDGSNFTLKIRSTKLEDSAMYFCASSRGTGDEQYFGPGTRLTVT.

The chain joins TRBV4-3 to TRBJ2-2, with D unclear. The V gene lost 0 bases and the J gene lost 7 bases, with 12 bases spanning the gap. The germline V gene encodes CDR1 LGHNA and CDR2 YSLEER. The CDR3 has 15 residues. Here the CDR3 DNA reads TGCGCCAGCAGCCAAGATAGAGGTCCGGACGGGGAGCTGTTTTTT. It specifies CASSQDRGPDGELFF.

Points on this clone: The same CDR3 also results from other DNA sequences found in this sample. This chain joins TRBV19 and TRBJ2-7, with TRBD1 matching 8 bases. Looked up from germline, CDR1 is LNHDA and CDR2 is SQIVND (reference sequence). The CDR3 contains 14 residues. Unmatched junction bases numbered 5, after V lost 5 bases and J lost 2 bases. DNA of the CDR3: TGTGCCAGTAGTCCCGGACAGGGTGCCTACGAGCAGTACTTC. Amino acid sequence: CASSPGQGAYEQYF. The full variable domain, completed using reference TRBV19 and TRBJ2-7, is DGGITQSPKYLFRKEGQNVTLSCEQNLNHDAMYWYRQDPGQGLRLIYYSQIVNDFQKGDIAEGYSVSREKKESFPLTVTSAQKNPTAFYLCASSPGQGAYEQYFGPGTRLTVT.

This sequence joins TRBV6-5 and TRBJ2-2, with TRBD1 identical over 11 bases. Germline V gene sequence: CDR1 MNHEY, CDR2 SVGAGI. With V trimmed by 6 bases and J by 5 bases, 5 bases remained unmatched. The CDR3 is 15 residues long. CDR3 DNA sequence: TGTGCCAGCAGCCCGGACAGGGGGCTTACCGGGGAGCTGTTTTTT. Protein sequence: CASSPDRGLTGELFF.

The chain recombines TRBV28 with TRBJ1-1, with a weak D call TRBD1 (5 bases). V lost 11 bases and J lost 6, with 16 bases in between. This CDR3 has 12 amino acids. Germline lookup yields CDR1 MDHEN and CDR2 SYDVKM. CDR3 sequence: CACPGPGAEAFF. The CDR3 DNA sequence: TGTGCCTGTCCAGGGCCTGGGGCTGAAGCTTTCTTT.

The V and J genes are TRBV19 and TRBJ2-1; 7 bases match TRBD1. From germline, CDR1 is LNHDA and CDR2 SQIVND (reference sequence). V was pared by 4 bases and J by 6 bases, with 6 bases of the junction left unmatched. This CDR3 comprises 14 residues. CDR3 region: CASSKGQKINEQFF. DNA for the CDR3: TGTGCCAGTAGTAAGGGACAGAAAATCAATGAGCAGTTCTTC.

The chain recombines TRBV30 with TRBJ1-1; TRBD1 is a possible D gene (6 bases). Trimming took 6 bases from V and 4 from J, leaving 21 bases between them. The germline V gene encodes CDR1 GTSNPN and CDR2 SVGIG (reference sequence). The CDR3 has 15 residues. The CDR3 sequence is CACHLRPGAVTEAFF. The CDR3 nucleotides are TGTGCCTGTCACCTGCGGCCAGGGGCGGTCACTGAAGCTTTCTTT.

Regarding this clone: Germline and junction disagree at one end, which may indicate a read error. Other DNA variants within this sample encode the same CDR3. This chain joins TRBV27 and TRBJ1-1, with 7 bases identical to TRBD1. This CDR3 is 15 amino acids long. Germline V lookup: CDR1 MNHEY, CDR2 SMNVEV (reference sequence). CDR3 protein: CASSLLTGMNTEAFF. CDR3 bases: TGCGCCAGCAGTTTGTTGACAGGGATGAACACTGAAGCTTTCTTT.

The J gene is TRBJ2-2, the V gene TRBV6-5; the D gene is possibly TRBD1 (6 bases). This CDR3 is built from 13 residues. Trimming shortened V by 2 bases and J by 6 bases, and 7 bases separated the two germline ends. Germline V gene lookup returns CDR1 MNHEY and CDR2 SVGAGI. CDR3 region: CASSYQGPGELFF. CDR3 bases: TGTGCCAGCAGTTACCAGGGGCCCGGGGAGCTGTTTTTT.

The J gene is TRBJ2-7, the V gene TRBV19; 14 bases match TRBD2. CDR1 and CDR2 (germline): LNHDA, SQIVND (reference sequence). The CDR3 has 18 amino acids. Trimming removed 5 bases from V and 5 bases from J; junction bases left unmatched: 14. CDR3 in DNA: TGTGCCAGTAGTCAATCCCGGGGACTAGCGGGGGCAACCCACGAGCAGTACTTC. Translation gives CASSQSRGLAGATHEQYF.

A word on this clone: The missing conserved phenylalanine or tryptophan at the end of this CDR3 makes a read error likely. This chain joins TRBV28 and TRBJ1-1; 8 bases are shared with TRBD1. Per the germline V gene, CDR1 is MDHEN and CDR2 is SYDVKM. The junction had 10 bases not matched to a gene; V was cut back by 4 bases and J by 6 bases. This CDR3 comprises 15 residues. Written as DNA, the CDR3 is TGTGCCAGCAGTTGGAAAAGGACAGGGCAGGCTGAAGCTTTCCTT. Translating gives CASSWKRTGQAEAFL.

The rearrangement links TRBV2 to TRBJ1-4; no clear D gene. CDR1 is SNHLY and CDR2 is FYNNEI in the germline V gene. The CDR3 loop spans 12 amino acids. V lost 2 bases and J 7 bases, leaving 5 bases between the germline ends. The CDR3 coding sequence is TGTGCCAGCAGTGAACAGGCTGAAAAACTGTTTTTT. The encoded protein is CASSEQAEKLFF.

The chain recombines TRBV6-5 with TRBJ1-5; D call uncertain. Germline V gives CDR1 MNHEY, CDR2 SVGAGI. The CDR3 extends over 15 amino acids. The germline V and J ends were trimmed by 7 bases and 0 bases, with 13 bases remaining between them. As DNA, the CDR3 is TGTGCCAGCAAAAAGGACTTTTTTAGCAATCAGCCCCAGCATTTT. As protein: CASKKDFFSNQPQHF.

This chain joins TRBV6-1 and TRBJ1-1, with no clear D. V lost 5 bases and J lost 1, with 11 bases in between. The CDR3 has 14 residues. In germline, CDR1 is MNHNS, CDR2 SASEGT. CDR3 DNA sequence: TGTGCCAGCAGTCAGGTGATGGGGAACACTGAAGCTTTCTTT. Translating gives CASSQVMGNTEAFF.

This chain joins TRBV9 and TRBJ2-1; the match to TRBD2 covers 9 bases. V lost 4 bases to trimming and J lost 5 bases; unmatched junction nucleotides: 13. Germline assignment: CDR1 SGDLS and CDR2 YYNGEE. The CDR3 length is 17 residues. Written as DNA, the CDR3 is TGTGCCAGCAGCTACCTTAGCGGGAGCCTACCCAACAATGAGCAGTTCTTC. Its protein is CASSYLSGSLPNNEQFF.

The CDR3 region has the DNA TGTGCCAGCAGCTCCTGGGACAGGGGGCGGAATGAGCAGTTCTTC. Amino acid sequence: CASSSWDRGRNEQFF. The V and J genes are TRBV7-9 and TRBJ2-1; 12 bases fit TRBD1. The CDR3 covers 15 residues. Germline lookup yields CDR1 SEHNR and CDR2 FQNEAQ (reference sequence). J lost 7 bases, V lost 4 bases, and 5 bases had no gene match.